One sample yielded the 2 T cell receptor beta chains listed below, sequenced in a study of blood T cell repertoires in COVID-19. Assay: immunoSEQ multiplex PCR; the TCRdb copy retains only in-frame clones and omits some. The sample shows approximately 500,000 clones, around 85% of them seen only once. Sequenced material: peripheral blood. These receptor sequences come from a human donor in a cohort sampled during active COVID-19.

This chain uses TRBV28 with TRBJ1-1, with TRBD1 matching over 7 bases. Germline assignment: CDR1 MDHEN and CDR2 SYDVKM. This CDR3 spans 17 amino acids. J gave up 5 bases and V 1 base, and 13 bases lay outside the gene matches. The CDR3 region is CASSLSLRGDSGTEAFF. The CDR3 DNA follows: TGTGCCAGCAGTTTATCCTTGAGGGGGGACAGTGGGACTGAAGCTTTCTTT.

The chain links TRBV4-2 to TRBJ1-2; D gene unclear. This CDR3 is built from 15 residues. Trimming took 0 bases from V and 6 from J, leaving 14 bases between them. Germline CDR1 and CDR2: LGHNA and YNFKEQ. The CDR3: CASSQDLGSNNGYTF. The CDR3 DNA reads TGTGCCAGCAGCCAAGATTTAGGGAGCAACAATGGCTACACCTTC.